This passage covers 16 T cell receptor beta chains from one sample sequenced in a study of T-cell memory formation after mild COVID-19. Each CDR3 protein gets one entry after TCRdb re-called the 5' RACE reads with MiXCR. This table has under 50,000 distinct CDR3 sequences, 9.5% appearing once. The sequencing sample was made of PBMCs or a T cell subset sorted from them (not recorded which). The receptors derive from an adult woman who had mild COVID-19 (a few samples of this study predate the infection). Cell type and time point are not known.

This chain connects TRBV7-9 to TRBJ1-4; no firm D call. Germline V gives CDR1 SEHNR, CDR2 FQNEAQ (reference sequence). The CDR3 has 13 residues. V lost 1 base, J lost 7 bases, and 7 bases lay in between. The CDR3 DNA follows: TGTGCCAGCAGCTTAGAACTCGCTGAAAAACTGTTTTTT. It is translated as CASSLELAEKLFF.

In this sample, this clonotype turned up a few times. V usage is TRBV2 and J usage is TRBJ1-4, with D tentatively TRBD1 (5 bases). Germline lookup yields CDR1 SNHLY and CDR2 FYNNEI. V dropped 0 bases and J dropped 10 bases, with 12 bases sitting between them. The CDR3 has 14 residues. As DNA, the CDR3 is TGTGCCAGCAGTGAAGCGCTAAGCGGGGGAAAACTGTTTTTT. Protein product: CASSEALSGGKLFF.

The table lists this clonotype with many counts. This sequence joins TRBV20-1 and TRBJ2-5; 11 positions match TRBD2. The CDR3 is 16 residues long. The germline CDR1 and CDR2 sequences are DFQATT and SNEGSKA (reference sequence). J was trimmed by 5 bases and V by 1 base; bases with no gene match: 9. The CDR3 region has the DNA TGCAGTGCTAGAGGTACTAGCGGGAGTGACATCGAGACCCAGTACTTC. Its translation: CSARGTSGSDIETQYF.

The chain carries TRBV11-2 and TRBJ2-7, with D perhaps TRBD2 (6 bases). The length of the CDR3 is 13 residues. Germline V gene data show CDR1 as SGHAT and CDR2 as FQNNGV. The ends were cut back, 3 bases at V and 9 bases at J, with 15 bases in the middle. The CDR3 sequence is CASSFLERGRQYF. The CDR3 bases are TGTGCCAGCAGCTTCCTTGAACGGGGGAGGCAGTACTTC.

The chain is built from TRBV5-1 and TRBJ2-3; 13 bases fit TRBD2. Germline CDR1 SGHRS, CDR2 YFSETQ. V lost 3 bases to trimming and J lost 6 bases; unmatched junction nucleotides: 7. The CDR3 loop spans 16 amino acids. The CDR3 here is CASSSGTSGTGDTQYF. CDR3 bases: TGCGCCAGCAGCTCAGGGACTAGCGGGACGGGGGATACGCAGTATTTT.

This clonotype was seen many times. The chain couples TRBV9 to TRBJ2-1; D is uncertain. V was pared by 4 bases and J by 2 bases, with 10 bases between. Germline V gene data show CDR1 as SGDLS and CDR2 as YYNGEE. The CDR3 has 14 residues. Written as DNA, the CDR3 is TGTGCCAGCAGCCCCAACCCCACCTACAATGAGCAGTTCTTC. Its protein product is CASSPNPTYNEQFF.

This clonotype was observed a handful of times. The genes are TRBV7-2 and TRBJ1-6; D might be TRBD1 (6 bases). There are 15 residues in the CDR3. V was pared by 5 bases and J by 8 bases, with 16 bases between. Germline V gene sequence: CDR1 SGHTA, CDR2 FQGNSA. CDR3 region: CASSLQGRIDSPLHF. The CDR3 nucleotides read TGTGCCAGCAGCCTGCAGGGGCGAATCGATTCACCCCTCCACTTT.

The chain links TRBV5-1 to TRBJ2-1; TRBD2 aligns across 8 bases. The trim removed 0 bases at V and 1 base at J, leaving 6 bases unmatched. Germline assignment: CDR1 SGHRS and CDR2 YFSETQ. CDR3 length: 17 amino acids. CDR3 in DNA: TGCGCCAGCAGCTTGGGTGCCAGCGGGGGTTCCTACAATGAGCAGTTCTTC. It translates to CASSLGASGGSYNEQFF.

V gene TRBV20-1 combines with J gene TRBJ2-3; D may be TRBD1 or TRBD2 (6 bases each). The CDR3 consists of 13 residues. Per the germline V gene, CDR1 is DFQATT and CDR2 is SNEGSKA (reference sequence). Deletions cut 6 bases from V and 2 bases from J, with 12 bases between. The CDR3 nucleotides are TGCAGTGCCCCAAGGGGGGCCACAGATACGCAGTATTTT. This translates into CSAPRGATDTQYF.

In its sample, this clonotype was seen a few times. The chain couples TRBV5-5 to TRBJ2-3; D unclear. The CDR3 contains 12 residues. Per the germline V gene, CDR1 is SGHKS and CDR2 is YYEKEE (reference sequence). V was pared by 4 bases and J by 6 bases, with 9 bases between. The CDR3 is CASSPHSDTQYF. CDR3 in DNA: TGTGCCAGCAGCCCACATAGTGATACGCAGTATTTT.

In its sample, this clonotype was seen many times. This chain uses TRBV25-1 with TRBJ1-3; 7 bases map to TRBD1. This CDR3 spans 15 amino acids. Trimming at V came to 3 bases and at J to 2 bases, leaving 4 bases not matched to a gene. The germline CDR1 and CDR2 sequences are MGHDK and SYGVNS. The CDR3 loop reads CASSDPTGTGNTIYF. CDR3 coding DNA: TGTGCCAGCAGTGACCCGACAGGGACTGGAAACACCATATATTTT.

The sample holds many counts of this clonotype. CDR3 region: CASQAGADTEAFF. In DNA, the CDR3 is TGTGCCTCCCAGGCGGGGGCCGACACTGAAGCTTTCTTT. The chain is built from TRBV10-3 and TRBJ1-1, with a weak D call TRBD1 (6 bases). The germline V gene has CDR1 ENHRY and CDR2 SYGVKD. The length of the CDR3 is 13 residues. Trimming left V 11 bases short and J 3 bases short, with 16 bases between.

This chain connects TRBV20-1 to TRBJ1-2; D ambiguous. CDR3 length: 11 amino acids. V lost 8 bases and J 1 base, leaving 8 bases between the germline ends. Germline CDR1 and CDR2: DFQATT and SNEGSKA (reference sequence). CDR3 loop: CSPSHNYGYTF. CDR3 nucleotides: TGCAGTCCATCCCATAACTATGGCTACACCTTC.

The sample holds many counts of this clonotype. The rearrangement uses TRBV24-1 and TRBJ1-5; the D is unclear. Trimming shortened V by 2 bases and J by 0 bases, and 16 bases separated the two germline ends. Germline V gene lookup returns CDR1 KGHDR and CDR2 SFDVKD. The CDR3 is made up of 18 amino acids. DNA of the CDR3: TGTGCCACCAGTGATTCTCCTTCGCGGAGTAATAGCAATCAGCCCCAGCATTTT. This sequence encodes CATSDSPSRSNSNQPQHF.

This clonotype was counted at least ten times. The rearrangement uses TRBV7-2 and TRBJ2-7, with D tentatively TRBD2 (6 bases). Deletions cut 5 bases from V and 2 bases from J, with 16 bases between. Germline V gives CDR1 SGHTA, CDR2 FQGNSA. This CDR3 region has 15 residues. The CDR3, as DNA: TGTGCCAGCAGCCAGAGCGGGCCAATCCCCTACGAGCAGTACTTC. Translating gives CASSQSGPIPYEQYF.

In its sample, this clonotype was seen a few times. The chain has TRBV12-3 or TRBV12-4 and TRBJ1-2; D perhaps matches TRBD1 (6 bases). Deletions cut 2 bases from V and 3 bases from J, with 25 bases between. The CDR3 totals 19 residues. The CDR3, as DNA: TGTGCCAGCAGTTTACGTCGGGGGCTGTCGTGGTTCCGTCACTATGGCTACACCTTC. Protein sequence: CASSLRRGLSWFRHYGYTF.